The clone carrying this TCR beta chain has just a few counts. The data originate from a study of CD8+ T cells in alopecia areata. At the level of the study: Treated patients took oral tofacitinib at 5 to 10 mg twice daily.

Extracted RNA was reverse transcribed, and the resulting cDNA served as sequencing template. Libraries were prepared by immunoSEQ multiplex PCR; TCRdb keeps only in-frame clonotypes and omits some of them. Of some 130,000 clones listed, 49% are singletons. Germline V CDR1 and CDR2: SGHVS, FNYEAQ. The ends were cut back, 8 bases at V and 6 bases at J, with 28 bases in the middle. The CDR3 covers 18 residues. Lesional scalp tissue (obtained by punch biopsy) and peripheral blood were collected from alopecia areata patients. Sorting of PBMCs yielded the CD4+ and CD8+ T cells. Specimen: CD8+ T cells sorted from blood, collected at week 0. The receptor was isolated from a human donor with alopecia areata. The gene calls are TRBV7-6 and TRBJ2-2; D may be TRBD1 or TRBD2 (7 bases each). Here the CDR3 DNA reads TGTGCCAGCCTCCCCCTGGGGGGGCTAGGAGGGGGCGCCGGGGAGCTGTTTTTT. It codes for CASLPLGGLGGGAGELFF. The full variable domain, rest sourced from reference TRBV7-6 and TRBJ2-2, is GAGVSQSPRYKVTKRGQDVALRCDPISGHVSLYWYRQALGQGPEFLTYFNYEAQQDKSGLPNDRFSAERPEGSISTLTIQRTEQRDSAMYRCASLPLGGLGGGAGELFFGEGSRLTVL.